One T cell receptor (beta chain) is described in this entry. What it binds is unknown. Here immunoSEQ multiplex PCR was the method, and the copy in TCRdb shows in-frame clones only, minus some. The data hold about 350,000 clones, with about 88% observed a single time. These data originate in a study of Ad26.COV2.S vaccination and SARS-CoV-2 variants. For the study at large: Participant was drawn from the COV1001 Ad26.COV2.S trial arm. Into the muscle, Ad26.COV2.S was dosed once or twice, 56 days apart.

Treatment: about 20 received Ad26.COV2.S at low or high dose, single or two shots; about 5 received placebo; per-sample allocation not given. Sampling happened 63 days after the first vaccine or placebo injection. Expressing Wuhan-strain SARS-CoV-2 spike, an Ad26 vector served as the vaccine. General observations from the study: It was reported that spike-specific CD8+ and CD4+ T cell responses were substantially broad after vaccination.

This CDR3 has 14 amino acids. Germline CDR1 and CDR2: MNHEY and SVGEGT. Trimming stripped 6 bases from V and 5 bases from J, with 16 bases between. Sequencing used peripheral blood, obtained in a trial of Ad26.COV2.S vaccine versus placebo. This TCR derives from a person aged 18-65 years who received the Ad26.COV2.S COVID-19 vaccine or a placebo. V and J are TRBV6-2 or TRBV6-3 and TRBJ1-2; the D is unclear. The CDR3 coding sequence is TGTGCCAGCAGCAGATTGGAATTGGGGTATGGCTACACCTTC. Translated, it gives CASSRLELGYGYTF.